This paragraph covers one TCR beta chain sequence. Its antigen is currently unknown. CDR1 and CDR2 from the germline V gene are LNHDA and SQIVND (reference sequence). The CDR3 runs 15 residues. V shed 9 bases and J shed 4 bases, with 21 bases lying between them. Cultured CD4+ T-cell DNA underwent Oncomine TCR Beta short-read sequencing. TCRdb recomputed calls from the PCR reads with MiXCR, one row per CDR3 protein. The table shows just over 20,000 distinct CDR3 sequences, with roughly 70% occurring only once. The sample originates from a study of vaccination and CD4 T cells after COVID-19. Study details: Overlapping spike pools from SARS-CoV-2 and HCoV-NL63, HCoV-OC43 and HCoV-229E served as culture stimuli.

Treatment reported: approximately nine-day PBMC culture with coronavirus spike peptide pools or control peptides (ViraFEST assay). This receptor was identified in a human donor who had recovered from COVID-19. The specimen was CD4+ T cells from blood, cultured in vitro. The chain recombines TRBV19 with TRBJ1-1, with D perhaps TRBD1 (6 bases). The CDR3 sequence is CASITRGPLSTEAFF. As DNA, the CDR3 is TGTGCCAGCATCACCCGGGGGCCGTTGAGCACTGAAGCTTTCTTT.